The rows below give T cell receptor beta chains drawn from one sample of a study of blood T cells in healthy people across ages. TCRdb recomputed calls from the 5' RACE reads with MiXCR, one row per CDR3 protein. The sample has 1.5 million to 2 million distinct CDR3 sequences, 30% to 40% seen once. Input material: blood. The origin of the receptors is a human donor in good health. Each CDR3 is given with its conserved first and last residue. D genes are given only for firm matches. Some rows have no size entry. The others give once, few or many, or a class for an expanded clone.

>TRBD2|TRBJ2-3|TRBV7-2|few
TGTGCCAGCAGCTCGGGGACTAGCGGGGGGGCAGATACGCAGTATTTT
CASSSGTSGGADTQYF
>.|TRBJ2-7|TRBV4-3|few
TGCGCCAGCGGCCAAGATCCTGTCTTAGTGAGCGAGCAGTACTTC
CASGQDPVLVSEQYF
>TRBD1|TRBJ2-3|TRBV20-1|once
TGCAGTGCACCTAAGACAGGGACCACAGATACGCAGTATTTT
CSAPKTGTTDTQYF
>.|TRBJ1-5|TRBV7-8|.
TGTGCCAGCAGCTTAGAGTCAGGGACTTTCGGACAGCCCCAGCATTTT
CASSLESGTFGQPQHF
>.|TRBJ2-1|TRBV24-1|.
TGTGCCACCAGTGATCCGGGACTCCCTATGTTCTTC
CATSDPGLPMFF
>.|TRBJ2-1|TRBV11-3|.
TGTGCCAGCAGCCAAGGTAGAAGCTCCTGCAATGAGCAGTTCTTC
CASSQGRSSCNEQFF
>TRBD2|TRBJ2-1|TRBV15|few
TGTGCCACCAGCAGGGTAGCGGGGAGGTCCGGCAATGAGCAGTTCTTC
CATSRVAGRSGNEQFF
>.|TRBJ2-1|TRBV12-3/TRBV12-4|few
TGTGCCAGCAGTTTATTCCGGGTACAGGGTGAGCAGTTCTTC
CASSLFRVQGEQFF
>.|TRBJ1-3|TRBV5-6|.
TGTGCCAGCAGCAAGACAAATTTTAGGCCTGGAAACACCATATATTTT
CASSKTNFRPGNTIYF
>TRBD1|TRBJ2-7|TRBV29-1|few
TGCAGCGTTGAAGATCTAAATCGGGACAGCTCCTACGAGCAGTACTTC
CSVEDLNRDSSYEQYF
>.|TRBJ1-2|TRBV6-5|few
TGTGCCGCAGAGGGCAGCTATGGCTACACCTTC
CAAEGSYGYTF
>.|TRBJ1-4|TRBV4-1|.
TGCGCCAGCAGCCAGACGGCCAATGAAAAACTGTTTTTT
CASSQTANEKLFF
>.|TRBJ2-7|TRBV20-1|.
TGCAGTGCCACTGATCGGGACAAAGGGAGCTACGAGCAGTACTTC
CSATDRDKGSYEQYF
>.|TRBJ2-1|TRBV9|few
TGTGCCAGCAGCGTCTTTACAGGGAGGCACAATGAGCAGTTCTTC
CASSVFTGRHNEQFF
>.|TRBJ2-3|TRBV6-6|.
TGTGCCAGCAGTTACGGTCTCGGTCTAACAGAAGATACGCAGTATTTT
CASSYGLGLTEDTQYF
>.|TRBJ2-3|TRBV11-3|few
TGTGCCAGCAGCCGAACTAGATTAACAGATACGCAGTATTTT
CASSRTRLTDTQYF
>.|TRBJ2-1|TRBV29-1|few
TGCAGCGTTCAGAATCTGGCCTCAGCTAATCGGGATGAGCAGTTCTTC
CSVQNLASANRDEQFF
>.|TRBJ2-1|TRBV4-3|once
TGCGCCAGCAGCCAAAGGTGGACAAACAATGAGCAGTTCTTC
CASSQRWTNNEQFF
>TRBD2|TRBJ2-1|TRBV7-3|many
TGTGCCAGCAGCCCAATCGGGGGGAGTTACAATGAGCAGTTCTTC
CASSPIGGSYNEQFF
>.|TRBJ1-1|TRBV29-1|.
TGCAGCGTTCGGCATGACAGAAACACTGAAGCTTTCTTT
CSVRHDRNTEAFF
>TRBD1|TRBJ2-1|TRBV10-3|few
TGTGCCATCTCTCCGGGACAGAATTACAATGAGCAGTTCTTC
CAISPGQNYNEQFF
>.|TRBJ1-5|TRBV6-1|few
TGTGCCAGCAGTGAAGTGGGTCAGCCCCAGCATTTT
CASSEVGQPQHF
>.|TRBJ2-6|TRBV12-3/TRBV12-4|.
TGTGCCAGCAGGGGCGGGCCGACTTCTGGGGCCAACGTCCTGACTTTC
CASRGGPTSGANVLTF
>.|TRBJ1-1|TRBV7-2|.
TGTGCCAGCAGCTTCGAGGCCCGTACTGAAGCTTTCTTT
CASSFEARTEAFF
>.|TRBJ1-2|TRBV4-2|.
TGTGCCAGCAGCCCCGAGGGGGGTGGCTATGGCTACACCTTC
CASSPEGGGYGYTF
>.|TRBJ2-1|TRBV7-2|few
TGTGCCAGCAGCTTACAGCGGCGCATCTACAATGAGCAGTTCTTC
CASSLQRRIYNEQFF
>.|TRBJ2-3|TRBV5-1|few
TGCGCCAGCAGCCGAGGGGGTCCGGGCGATACGCAGTATTTT
CASSRGGPGDTQYF
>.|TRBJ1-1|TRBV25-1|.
TGTGCCAGCAGTGAATTTGGGGGTCAAGAAGCTTTCTTT
CASSEFGGQEAFF
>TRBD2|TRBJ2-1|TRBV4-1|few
TGCGCCAGCAGCCAATGGGCTAGCGGGCAATCTTACAATGAGCAGTTCTTC
CASSQWASGQSYNEQFF
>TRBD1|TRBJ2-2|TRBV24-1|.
TGTGCCACCAGTGACCCGACAGGGGCCGGGGAGCTGTTTTTT
CATSDPTGAGELFF
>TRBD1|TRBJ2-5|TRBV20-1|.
TGCAGTGCTAGACATGATACAGGGGACGGGGAGACCCAGTACTTC
CSARHDTGDGETQYF
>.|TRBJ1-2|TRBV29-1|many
TGCAGCGTTGAATCAGGGCTTGACTATGGCTACACCTTC
CSVESGLDYGYTF
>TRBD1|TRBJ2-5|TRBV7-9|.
TGCCACAGACAGGGAAGGAAGACCCAGTACTTC
CHRQGRKTQYF
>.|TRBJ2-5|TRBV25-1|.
TGTGCCAGCAGTGGTTGGGGGGCGCGAACTAGCTCAGAGACCCAGTACTTC
CASSGWGARTSSETQYF
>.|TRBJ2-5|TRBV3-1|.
TGTGCCAGCAGCCCAACGCTTGGGGTCGAAGACAGGCCCTTTGAGGAGACCCAGTACTTC
CASSPTLGVEDRPFEETQYF
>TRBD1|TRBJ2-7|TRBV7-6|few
TGTGCCAGCAGCCGGGACAGTTCCGAGCAGTACTTC
CASSRDSSEQYF
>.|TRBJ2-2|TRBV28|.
TGTGCCAGTCAACCCCCTTACCGGGTCCCCAACAAGAACACCGGGGAGCTGTTTTTT
CASQPPYRVPNKNTGELFF
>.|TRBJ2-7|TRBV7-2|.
TGTGCCAGCAGCTGGGACTTCGACTACGAGCAGTACTTC
CASSWDFDYEQYF
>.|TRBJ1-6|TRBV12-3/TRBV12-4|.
TGTGCCAGCAGTTTCTCATCTCTTGGTTCACCCCTCCACTTT
CASSFSSLGSPLHF
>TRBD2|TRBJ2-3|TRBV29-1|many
TGCAGCCCGCGGGGGGACGGTGCAGATACGCAGTATTTT
CSPRGDGADTQYF
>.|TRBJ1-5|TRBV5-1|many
TGTGCCAGCAGCTTAGACAGTGGCAATCAGCCCCAGCATTTT
CASSLDSGNQPQHF
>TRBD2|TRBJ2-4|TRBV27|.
TGTGCCAGCCAAGATGGGCAGGGACTATTACGTAAGCAGTACTTC
CASQDGQGLLRKQYF
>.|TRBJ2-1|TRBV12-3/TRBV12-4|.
TGTGCCAGCAGGGTCAATAGGGGTCTTCGGACGAGCTCCTACAATGAGCAGTTCTTC
CASRVNRGLRTSSYNEQFF
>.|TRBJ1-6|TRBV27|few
TGTGCCAGCAGTCCCCAAGGGAGGGTTACCAGCTATAATTCACCCCTCCACTTT
CASSPQGRVTSYNSPLHF
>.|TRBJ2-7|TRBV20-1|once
TGCAGTGCTTCGACTCTGGCAAGAACCTACGAGCAGTACTTC
CSASTLARTYEQYF
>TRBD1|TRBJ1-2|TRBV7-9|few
TGTGCCAGCAGCCAGGGGGGGGAGCTCTATGGCTACACCTTC
CASSQGGELYGYTF
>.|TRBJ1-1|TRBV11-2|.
TGTGCCGGCAGCTCAAGGGGGGGCAGGACCGAAGCTTTCTTT
CAGSSRGGRTEAFF
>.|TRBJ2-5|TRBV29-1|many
TGCAGCGTCTGGGGCCATGGGGAGACCCAGTACTTC
CSVWGHGETQYF
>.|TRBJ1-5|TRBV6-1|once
TGTGCCAGCAGTGACCCACCCAATCAGCCCCAGCATTTT
CASSDPPNQPQHF
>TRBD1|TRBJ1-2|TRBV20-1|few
TGCAGTGCTAGCGGGACAGGGGGCGACTATGGCTACACCTTC
CSASGTGGDYGYTF